This paragraph reports one TCR beta chain. No antigen is known for it. CDR1 and CDR2 (germline): SGHVS, FQNEAQ. Trimming removed 3 bases from V and 8 bases from J, with 10 bases in between. The CDR3 contains 13 residues. This sample was taken from a study of OX40 agonist ivuxolimab in advanced cancers. Study-level information: Ivuxolimab, an antibody that agonizes OX40 (CD134), was administered to the patients. Study-level points and caveats: CD8+ T cells averaged more expanded clones than CD4+.

Using immunoSEQ multiplex PCR, the repertoire was profiled, and TCRdb retains in-frame clones only, with some absent. The table includes some 43,000 clones, about 86% detected once. The TCR originated in an adult with an advanced solid tumor such as melanoma, head and neck, liver or kidney cancer. V usage is TRBV7-8 and J usage is TRBJ1-4; no reliable D call. Sequencing used CD4+ or CD8+ T cells sorted from blood, obtained in a trial of the OX40 agonist ivuxolimab. CDR3 sequence (DNA): TGTGCCAGCAGCTTCCGTCCCGGGGAAAAACTGTTTTTT. Residues: CASSFRPGEKLFF.